This T cell receptor beta chain appears in the sequencing data of a study of T-cell memory formation after mild COVID-19. TCRdb re-called the 5' RACE reads with MiXCR, one entry per CDR3 protein. The sample consists of roughly 310,000 distinct CDR3 sequences, 15% to 20% of them appearing once. The table lists this clonotype with a few counts. What it binds is not known. The ends lost 4 bases at V and 1 base at J; junction bases unmatched: 6. The CDR3 runs 15 residues. Germline CDR1 LGHDT, CDR2 YNNKEL (reference sequence). General study points: The SARS-CoV-2 specificity of second-wave clones reaching peak at day 37 remained unverified. The main location of contracting CD4+ clones was CM and EM, and that of contracting CD8+ clones was EMRA.

The sample comprised PBMCs or a T cell subset sorted from them (not recorded which). J is TRBJ2-5 and V is TRBV3-1; 7 bases align to TRBD1. The TCR comes from a man younger than 30 who had mild COVID-19 (a few samples of this study predate the infection). Cell type and time point are not known. CDR3 protein: CASSPSRGFQETQYF. CDR3 DNA: TGTGCCAGCAGCCCCTCCAGGGGGTTCCAAGAGACCCAGTACTTC.